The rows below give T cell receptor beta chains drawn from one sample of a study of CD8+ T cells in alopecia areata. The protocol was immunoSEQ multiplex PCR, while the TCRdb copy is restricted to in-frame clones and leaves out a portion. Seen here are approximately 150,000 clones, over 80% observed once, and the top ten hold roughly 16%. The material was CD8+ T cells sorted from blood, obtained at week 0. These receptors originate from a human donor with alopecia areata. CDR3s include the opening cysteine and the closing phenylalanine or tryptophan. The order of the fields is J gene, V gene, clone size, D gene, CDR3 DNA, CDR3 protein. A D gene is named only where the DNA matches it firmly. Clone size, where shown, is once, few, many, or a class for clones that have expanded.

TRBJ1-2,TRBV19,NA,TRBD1,TGTGCCAGTAGTGGACAGGGAACTAACTATGGCTACACCTTC,CASSGQGTNYGYTF
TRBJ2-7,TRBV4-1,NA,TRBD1,TGCGCCAGCAGCCAATACGATCCGGGACAGAGGAACTTC,CASSQYDPGQRNF
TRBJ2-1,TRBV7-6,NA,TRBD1,TGTGCCAGCAGCTTAGGGACAGGGGGCGCGGAGCAGTTCTTC,CASSLGTGGAEQFF
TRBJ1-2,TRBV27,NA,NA,TGTGCCAGCAGTTATTCACCCCACTATGGCTACACCTTC,CASSYSPHYGYTF
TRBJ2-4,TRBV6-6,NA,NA,TGTGCCAGCAGTCCGGACGTGCTAGCCAAAAACATTCAGTACTTC,CASSPDVLAKNIQYF
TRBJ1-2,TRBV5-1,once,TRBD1,TGCGCCAGCAGCTTTGAAGGGGGCGAGAACTACACCTTC,CASSFEGGENYTF
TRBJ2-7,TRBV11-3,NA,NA,TGTGCCAGCAGCGCCCTTTCGGAGGGCTCCTACGAGCAGTACTTC,CASSALSEGSYEQYF
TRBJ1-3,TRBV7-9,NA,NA,TGTGCCAGCAGCTTAACCCAGGGGCCTGGAAACACCATATATTTT,CASSLTQGPGNTIYF
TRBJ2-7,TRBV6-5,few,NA,TGTGCCAGCAGTTACACCCCCTACGAGCAGTACTTC,CASSYTPYEQYF
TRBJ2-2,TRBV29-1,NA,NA,TGCAGCGTTGAGGGCCTCGCCCGGGGCAGCAACACCGGGGAGCTGTTTTTT,CSVEGLARGSNTGELFF
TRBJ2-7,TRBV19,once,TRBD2,TGTGCCAGTAGTATAAACGGACTAGCTAACCACTACGAGCAGTACTTC,CASSINGLANHYEQYF
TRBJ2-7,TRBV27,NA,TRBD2,TGTGCCAGCAGTTCGACTAGCGGAGGTCTCGAGCAGTACTTC,CASSSTSGGLEQYF
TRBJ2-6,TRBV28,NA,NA,TGTGCCAGCAGTTTCCGGGACGTCTTCTCTGGGGCCAACGTCCTGACTTTC,CASSFRDVFSGANVLTF
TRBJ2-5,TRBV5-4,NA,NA,TGTGCCAGCAGCTTGGGGTTGGAGACCCAGTACTTC,CASSLGLETQYF
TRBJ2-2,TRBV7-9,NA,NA,TGTGCAAGTGTCGGGCCACCCCGGGCCACCGGGGAGCTGTTTTTT,CASVGPPRATGELFF
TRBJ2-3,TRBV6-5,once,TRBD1,TGTGCCAGCAGACCCGGGACAGGGAAATTAGATACGCAGTATTTT,CASRPGTGKLDTQYF
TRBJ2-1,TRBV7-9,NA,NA,TGTGCCAGCAACCGATCCCCGGCTCTCGAGTCATTCTTC,CASNRSPALESFF
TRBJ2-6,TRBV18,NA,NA,TGTGCCAGCTCACAGTTTGGACAGACCTCTGGGGCCAACGTCCTGACTTTC,CASSQFGQTSGANVLTF
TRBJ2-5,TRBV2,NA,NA,TGTGCCAGCCAGCACGGAGAGGGTGAAGAGACCCAGTACTTC,CASQHGEGEETQYF
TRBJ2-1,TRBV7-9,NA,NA,TGTGCCAGCAGCCGAGATGTTCATGAGCAGTTCTTC,CASSRDVHEQFF
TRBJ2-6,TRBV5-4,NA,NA,TGTGCCAGCAGCTTGCCAGGGGATGCTGGGGCCAACGTCCTGACTTTC,CASSLPGDAGANVLTF
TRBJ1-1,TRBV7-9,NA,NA,TGTGCCAGCACTGGACAGAGGAACACTGAAGCTTTCTTT,CASTGQRNTEAFF
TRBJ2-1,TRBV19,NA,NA,TGTGCCAGTAGTACCGCACTCAGACGGGACAATGAGCAGTTCTTC,CASSTALRRDNEQFF
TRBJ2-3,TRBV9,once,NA,TGTGCCAGCAGCGTAGTGGAGGGGGGTGAAGATACGCAGTATTTT,CASSVVEGGEDTQYF
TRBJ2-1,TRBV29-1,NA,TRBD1,TGCAGCGTTGGTGGACAGGGTGGGTTCTTC,CSVGGQGGFF
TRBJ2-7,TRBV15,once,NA,TGTGCCACCAGCAGAGGGGACTACGAGCAGTACTTC,CATSRGDYEQYF
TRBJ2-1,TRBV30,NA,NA,TGTGCCTGGAGTGAGACGCAATACAATGAGCAGTTCTTC,CAWSETQYNEQFF
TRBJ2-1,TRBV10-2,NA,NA,TGCGCCAGCACGCAGGGTGACAATGAGCAGTTCTTC,CASTQGDNEQFF
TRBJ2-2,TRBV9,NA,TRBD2,TGTGCCAGCAGCGCGGCCGGGACTAGTTTCACCGGGGAGCTGTTTTTT,CASSAAGTSFTGELFF
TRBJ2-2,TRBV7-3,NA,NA,TGTGCCAGCAGTGGGTTGGGGACCGGGGAGCTGTTTTTT,CASSGLGTGELFF
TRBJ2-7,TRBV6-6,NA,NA,TGTGCCCACGCATCGGCACAGGGAACTCCCTACGAGCAGTACTTC,CAHASAQGTPYEQYF
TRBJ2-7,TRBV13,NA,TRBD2,TGTGCCAGCAGCTGGGCGGGGGTGGCCTACGAGCAGTACTTC,CASSWAGVAYEQYF
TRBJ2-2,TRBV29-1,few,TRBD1,TGCAGCGTTTCCGGGACAGGGCGAGGAGAAGCCGGGGAGCTGTTTTTT,CSVSGTGRGEAGELFF
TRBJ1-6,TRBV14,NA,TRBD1,TGTGCCAGCAGCCAATCCCGGACAGGTGGTTCACCCCTCCACTTT,CASSQSRTGGSPLHF
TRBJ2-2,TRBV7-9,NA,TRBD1,TGTGCCAGCAGCCACCGACTCGGGACAGGGAACACCGGGGAGCTGTTTTTT,CASSHRLGTGNTGELFF
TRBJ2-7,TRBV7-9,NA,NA,TGTGCCAGCAGCCACCCTGGGACCGAACACTACGAGCAGTACTTC,CASSHPGTEHYEQYF
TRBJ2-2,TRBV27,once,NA,TGTGCCAGCAGTCCCGGGCTAAACACCGGGGAGCTGTTTTTT,CASSPGLNTGELFF
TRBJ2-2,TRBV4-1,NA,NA,TGCGCCAGCAGCCAAGATCAGCGTCGGAACACCGGGGAGCTGTTTTTT,CASSQDQRRNTGELFF
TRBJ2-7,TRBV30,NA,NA,TGTGCCTGCCGGGTGCGGGACGCCTACGAGCAGTACTTC,CACRVRDAYEQYF
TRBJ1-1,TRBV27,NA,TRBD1,TGTGCCAGCAGTAAGGGACAGTACATGAACACTGAAGCTTTCTTT,CASSKGQYMNTEAFF
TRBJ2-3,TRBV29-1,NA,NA,TGCAGCGTTGAAGACGGGAGCAGGGGCCCAGATACGCAGTATTTT,CSVEDGSRGPDTQYF
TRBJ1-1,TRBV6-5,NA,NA,TGTGCCAGCAGTTTAGGCCCCACTGAAGCTTTCTTT,CASSLGPTEAFF
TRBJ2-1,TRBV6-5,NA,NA,TGTGCCAGCAGTTACTCGTACGGGCAGGGACACAATGAGCAGTTCTTC,CASSYSYGQGHNEQFF
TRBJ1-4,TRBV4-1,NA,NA,TGCGCCAGCAGCCAAGAACAGCTTAATGAAAAACTGTTTTTT,CASSQEQLNEKLFF
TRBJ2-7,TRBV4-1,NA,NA,TGCGCCAGCAGCCAAGATGCGGGGGCCTCCTACGAGCAGTACTTC,CASSQDAGASYEQYF
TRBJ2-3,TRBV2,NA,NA,TGTGCCAGCGACACAGATACGCAGTATTTT,CASDTDTQYF